The TCR beta chain described here comes from a study of tumor-infiltrating lymphocytes in primary liver carcinoma (TCRdb year 2017). Describing the broader study: Of the five patients, three men and two women aged 30 to 69 years, four had hepatocellular carcinoma and one had combined HCC and intrahepatic cholangiocarcinoma. The tumors of the five patients were staged as T1-T3 N0M0, with maximum diameters ranging from roughly 4.2 to 10 cm. Samples yielded roughly 3.5 to 7.5 million productive TCRbeta reads; read depth did not differ significantly between tissue types. For each liver tumor, the study sampled five regions along with adjacent normal tissue and blood, and applied TCRbeta repertoire sequencing, expression microarrays and whole-exome sequencing. A total of 35 or so specimens from 5 patients underwent TCRbeta repertoire sequencing, comprising some 25 tumor regions, 5 adjacent noncancerous liver tissues and 5 peripheral blood samples. The 20 to 30 tumor region samples were profiled with Agilent mRNA microarrays so that TCRbeta repertoire diversity could be related to the local molecular phenotype. Technical replicate repertoires showed high reproducibility, with mean shared-clone rates about 0.88 and correlation coefficients above 0.95. Broader findings and caveats from the paper: Only the TCR beta chain was sequenced, which likely underestimates true repertoire diversity because unpaired alpha chains were not captured. The study included only a few patients, and the authors note findings should be validated in a larger study. Just about 8-25% of top clones turned up in all five regions of a tumor, which suggests spatial heterogeneity among tumor-infiltrating T cells. Since the samples were bulk and unsorted, there was no way to compare CD4+ and CD8+ T cell repertoires. Repertoire overlap was found to be higher between tumor regions (mean around 36%) than between tumor-adjacent (around 17%) or tumor-blood (about 15%) pairs, consistent with antigen-driven expansion. A significantly larger repertoire fraction was made up by the top 250 clones in tumors than in blood (p = 0.039).

Without any cell sorting, total RNA and DNA were co-extracted from approximately 22-30 mg of bulk tissue using the AllPrep DNA/RNA mini kit. Between late 2015 and March 2016, a few patients in China with histopathologically diagnosed primary liver carcinoma had their tumors surgically resected. Patients had chronic HBV infection and were treatment-naive at sampling. Each tumor was sampled at five spatially separated regions: the superior, inferior, left-lateral and right-lateral poles and the tumor centre. According to histology, viable tumor cells made up more than 75% of every tumor sample. Fresh tumor and adjacent tissue pieces were bisected, with one half stored in RNAlater at -80 degrees C and the other half sent for histology. About this clonotype: Its antigen is currently not known. Base-call qualities are not available, and no considerably larger clone is one nucleotide away.

Reading from cysteine to phenylalanine, the CDR3 counts 13 amino acids. Just CDR3 DNA is preserved here, 39 bases in frame from base 1. Deletion took 2 bases off V and 8 bases off J, with a span of 10 bases between the germline ends. Reading the germline V gene gives CDR1 KGHSH and CDR2 LQKENI. Using a constant-region primer and ProtoScript II reverse transcriptase, TCRbeta-specific cDNA was reverse-transcribed from about 0.45 ug total RNA. Three nested multiplex PCR rounds, following a slightly modified ARM-PCR procedure, were used to build the TCRbeta libraries. The first two PCR rounds used multiplex TRBV1-TRBV30 forward primers with a Cbeta reverse primer, each for about 10 cycles. A final 25-cycle PCR with Deep VentR polymerase added sample barcodes and Illumina adapters. Amplicons of 200-500 bp were gel-purified with a QIAquick gel extraction kit before sequencing. The TCRbeta amplicons were sequenced with 250-bp paired-end reads on an Illumina HiSeq 2500. The study's processing was this. To recover full CDR3 sequences, reads were quality-trimmed using Trimmomatic v0.33 and paired reads were then merged using FLASH v1.2.11. V, D and J germline segments were assigned to the rearranged TCRbeta sequences using MiGEC v1.2.1b. Clonotype statistics and Shannon-Wiener diversity indices were calculated with VDJtools v1.0.0. Except for diversity analysis, only the 250 most abundant clonotypes of each sample were used in subsequent analyses to reduce sampling bias. Clones were called with MiXCR by TCRdb after fastp trimmed the public reads at Q25, and only in-frame beta chains were retained. Rows are unified per CDR3 protein, each entry keeping the most common DNA and genes. The V and J calls, along with clone size, are taken from TCRdb and not from the paper's own processing. This sample holds around 26,000 distinct CDR3 sequences; nearly 80% were observed only once. 40% to 50% of the sample rests with the top ten.

This receptor was identified in a man aged 40-49 years with primary liver carcinoma and hepatitis B virus infection. The chain couples TRBV18 to TRBJ1-5; the D segment cannot be called with confidence. The sample taken for sequencing was liver tumor tissue from sampling region 3. This specimen's cell subset or site label, interpreted: tumor region T3, left-lateral pole. For the CDR3, the sequence is CASSPLPGKPQHF. The DNA sequence is given as TGTGCCAGCTCACCATTGCCAGGCAAGCCCCAGCATTTT.